This passage covers 21 T cell receptor beta chains from one sample sequenced in a study of OX40 agonist ivuxolimab in advanced cancers. Assay: immunoSEQ multiplex PCR; the TCRdb copy retains only in-frame clones and omits some. The profile shows around 77,000 clones, around four fifths of them singletons. The starting material was CD4+ or CD8+ T cells sorted from blood, obtained in a trial of the OX40 agonist ivuxolimab. The receptors here all came from an adult with an advanced solid tumor such as melanoma, head and neck, liver or kidney cancer.

The CDR3 bases are TGTGCCTGGAGTACACGCGATCCTGGTAGGGGGACCACAGATACGCAGTATTTT. Translated, it gives CAWSTRDPGRGTTDTQYF. This chain links TRBV30 with TRBJ2-3, with D possibly matching TRBD1 (6 bases). Trimming left V 2 bases short and J 2 bases short, with 23 bases between. The CDR3 consists of 18 residues. The germline V gene has CDR1 GTSNPN and CDR2 SVGIG (reference sequence).

This clone came up a few times. This specimen includes other DNA sequences encoding the same CDR3. The chain employs TRBV7-2 and TRBJ2-5, with D uncertain. Germline CDR1 reads SGHTA; CDR2 reads FQGNSA. The CDR3 runs to 11 residues. The germline V and J ends were trimmed by 3 bases and 3 bases, with 2 bases remaining between them. The CDR3 protein is CASSLKETQYF. CDR3 nucleotide sequence: TGTGCCAGCAGCTTGAAAGAGACCCAGTACTTC.

This chain connects TRBV6-5 to TRBJ2-1; 10 nucleotides agree with TRBD2. CDR1 is MNHEY, CDR2 SVGAGI, per germline. The V and J ends lost 7 bases and 2 bases, in that order; junction bases with no gene match: 5. The CDR3 is made up of 15 amino acids. CDR3 DNA sequence: TGTGCCAGCACTCCTGGACTAGCGGCCTACAATGAGCAGTTCTTC. This codes for CASTPGLAAYNEQFF.

This clone is a singleton in its sample. This chain uses TRBV27 with TRBJ2-2; TRBD2 matches 8 bases. J gave up 7 bases and V 0 bases, and 10 bases lay outside the gene matches. The CDR3 spans 17 residues. CDR1 MNHEY and CDR2 SMNVEV come from the germline V gene (reference sequence). DNA of the CDR3: TGTGCCAGCAGTTTATCGGGGACTAGTGGTTCGTACGGGGAGCTGTTTTTT. Translation: CASSLSGTSGSYGELFF.

The chain joins TRBV25-1 to TRBJ2-3, with D possibly being TRBD2 (6 bases). V shed 7 bases and J shed 7 bases, with 12 bases lying between them. CDR1 and CDR2 from the germline V gene are MGHDK and SYGVNS. The CDR3 contains 12 residues. CDR3: CASNKEGNTQYF. CDR3 nucleotides: TGTGCCAGCAACAAGGAGGGAAATACGCAGTATTTT.

V is TRBV5-6 and J is TRBJ2-7, with 13 positions matching TRBD2. Germline V gene sequence: CDR1 SGHDT, CDR2 YYEEEE. The CDR3 length is 16 residues. V was clipped by 6 bases and J by 3 bases; unmatched bases: 9. The CDR3 loop reads CASTPGTSGTFYEQYF. CDR3 DNA: TGTGCCAGCACCCCTGGGACTAGCGGGACCTTCTACGAGCAGTACTTC.

A few counts support this clone. The chain combines TRBV11-2 with TRBJ1-2; D remains ambiguous. CDR1 is SGHAT, CDR2 FQNNGV, per germline. The CDR3 totals 13 residues. Trimming removed 0 bases at V and 5 bases at J, with 7 bases between. The CDR3 protein is CASSLDAGYGYTF. As DNA, the CDR3 is TGTGCCAGCAGCTTAGACGCGGGGTATGGCTACACCTTC.

This sequence joins TRBV12-2 and TRBJ1-4. TRBV12-2 constitutes a pseudogene. The CDR3 is made up of 18 amino acids. The CDR3: CASRLPSRDSLRGEKLFF. Here the CDR3 DNA reads TGTGCAAGTCGCTTGCCATCCCGGGACTCCTTACGAGGGGAAAAACTGTTTTTT.

The J gene is TRBJ1-3, the V gene TRBV5-1; no reliable D call. The germline V gene has CDR1 SGHRS and CDR2 YFSETQ. Trimming took off 0 bases at V and 4 bases at J, with 14 bases between the two ends. There are 16 residues in the CDR3. The CDR3: CASSLAPTAFGNTIYF. The CDR3 nucleotides are TGCGCCAGCAGCTTGGCCCCTACAGCGTTCGGAAACACCATATATTTT.

The chain links TRBV10-3 to TRBJ2-7; TRBD1 matches 9 bases. The germline CDR1 and CDR2 sequences are ENHRY and SYGVKD. The CDR3 spans 14 residues. V dropped 11 bases and J dropped 2; count of bases not matched to a gene: 10. The CDR3 bases are TGTGCCTCCCGATCTGGGGACAGGGCCTACGAGCAGTACTTC. Translated, it gives CASRSGDRAYEQYF.

In DNA, the CDR3 is TGTGCCAGCTCAGTTCTGGGGAACGAGCAGTACTTC. It codes for CASSVLGNEQYF. This chain uses TRBV18 with TRBJ2-7; D gene unclear. The germline V and J ends were trimmed by 5 bases and 5 bases, with 10 bases remaining between them. The V gene's germline CDR1 is KGHSH and CDR2 LQKENI. This CDR3 contains 12 residues.

This clone was detected only once. This chain connects TRBV2 to TRBJ1-6, with 7 bases fitting TRBD1. The CDR3 has 14 amino acids. J was trimmed by 6 bases and V by 2 bases; bases with no gene match: 1. Germline V gene sequence: CDR1 SNHLY, CDR2 FYNNEI. CDR3 coding DNA: TGTGCCAGCAGTGAACCAGGGGGTAATTCACCCCTCCACTTT. Translating gives CASSEPGGNSPLHF.

This rearrangement joins TRBV21-1 to TRBJ1-1; the table's D call, TRBD1, has no DNA check behind it. TRBV21-1 is a known pseudogene. The CDR3 spans 14 residues. CDR3 coding DNA: TGTGCCAGCGCCGCAGGGAATTCGAGCACTGAAGCTTTCTTT. As protein: CASAAGNSSTEAFF.

The chain joins TRBV5-6 to TRBJ1-1; D may be TRBD1 (5 bases). Trimming removed 1 base at V and 4 bases at J, with 11 bases between. The CDR3 totals 14 residues. Per germline, CDR1 SGHDT and CDR2 YYEEEE. The chain's CDR3 is CASSLRRGRTEAFF. In DNA, the CDR3 is TGTGCCAGCAGCTTGAGGAGGGGCCGCACTGAAGCTTTCTTT. The full variable domain, completed using reference TRBV5-6 and TRBJ1-1, is DAGVTQSPTHLIKTRGQQVTLRCSPKSGHDTVSWYQQALGQGPQFIFQYYEEEERQRGNFPDRFSGHQFPNYSSELNVNALLLGDSALYLCASSLRRGRTEAFFGQGTRLTVV.

This chain links TRBV19 with TRBJ1-2, with TRBD1 matching over 7 bases. The V gene end was trimmed by 5 bases and the J gene end by 7 bases; junction bases not matched to a gene: 10. The CDR3 length is 14 residues. Germline values: CDR1 LNHDA, CDR2 SQIVND (reference sequence). As DNA, the CDR3 is TGTGCCAGTAGTTACACCCTCGCAGGGGGTGGCTACACCTTC. It encodes CASSYTLAGGGYTF.

This chain joins TRBV4-3 and TRBJ1-2; D gene uncertain. Germline values: CDR1 LGHNA, CDR2 YSLEER. This CDR3 comprises 14 residues. V lost 0 bases and J lost 4, with 9 bases in between. CDR3 sequence: CASSQDRAPYGYTF. The DNA for the CDR3 is TGCGCCAGCAGCCAAGATCGAGCTCCCTATGGCTACACCTTC.

The V and J genes are TRBV5-1 and TRBJ2-3; a possible D gene is TRBD2 (5 bases). Germline V CDR1 and CDR2: SGHRS, YFSETQ. V was trimmed by 4 bases and J by 1 base, leaving 10 bases between them. The CDR3 runs 14 residues. The CDR3 bases are TGCGCCAGCAGCCTCCGACTACGCACAGATACGCAGTATTTT. Translation: CASSLRLRTDTQYF.

The V and J genes are TRBV2 and TRBJ1-6, with D perhaps matching TRBD1 (5 bases). From germline, CDR1 is SNHLY and CDR2 FYNNEI. The V and J ends lost 2 bases and 7 bases respectively, with 9 bases between them. CDR3 length: 14 amino acids. The CDR3 loop is CASSEQGRNSPLHF. CDR3 nucleotide sequence: TGTGCCAGCAGTGAACAGGGCCGGAATTCACCCCTCCACTTT.

The gene calls are TRBV14 and TRBJ1-2, with D hard to call. The CDR3 length is 12 residues. V lost 1 base, J lost 8 bases, and 8 bases lay in between. The germline gives CDR1 SGHDN, CDR2 FVKESK. CDR3 nucleotide sequence: TGTGCCAGCAGCCAAGGCCCTAAGGGCTACACCTTC. Its protein product is CASSQGPKGYTF.

This clone was observed a single time. The genes are TRBV6-5 and TRBJ1-1; D ambiguous. This CDR3 comprises 13 residues. CDR1 is MNHEY and CDR2 is SVGAGI in the germline V gene. Trimming stripped 2 bases from V and 0 bases from J, with 4 bases between. CDR3 bases: TGTGCCAGCAGTTACAGCTTGAACACTGAAGCTTTCTTT. Translation: CASSYSLNTEAFF.

The J gene is TRBJ2-3, the V gene TRBV6-1; tentatively, D is TRBD1 (6 bases). Per germline, CDR1 MNHNS and CDR2 SASEGT. The CDR3 loop spans 15 amino acids. V lost 3 bases, J lost 0 bases, and 10 bases lay in between. The DNA for the CDR3 is TGTGCCAGCAGTGAGGACAGTCCTAGCACAGATACGCAGTATTTT. This codes for CASSEDSPSTDTQYF.